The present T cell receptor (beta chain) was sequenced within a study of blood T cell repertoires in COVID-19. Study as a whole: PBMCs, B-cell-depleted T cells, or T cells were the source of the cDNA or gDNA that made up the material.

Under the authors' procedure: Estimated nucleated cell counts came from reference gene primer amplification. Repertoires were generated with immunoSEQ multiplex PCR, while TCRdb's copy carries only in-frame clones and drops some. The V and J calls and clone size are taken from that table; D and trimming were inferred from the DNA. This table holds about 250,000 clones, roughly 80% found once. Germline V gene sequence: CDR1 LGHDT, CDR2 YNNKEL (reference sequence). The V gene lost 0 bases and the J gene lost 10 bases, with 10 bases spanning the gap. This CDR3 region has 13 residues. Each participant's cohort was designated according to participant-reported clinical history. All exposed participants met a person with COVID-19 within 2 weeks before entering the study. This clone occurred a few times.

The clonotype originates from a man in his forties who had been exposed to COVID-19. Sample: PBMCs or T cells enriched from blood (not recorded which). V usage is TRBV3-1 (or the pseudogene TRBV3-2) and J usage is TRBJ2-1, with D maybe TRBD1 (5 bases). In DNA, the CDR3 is TGTGCCAGCAGCCAAGAAGGGCGACAGGAGCAGTTCTTC. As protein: CASSQEGRQEQFF.